The 21 T cell receptor beta chains below were found in one sample sequenced in a study of blood T cells in healthy people across ages. Alongside a J-beta primer mix, a sample-barcoded 5' primer served in a second PCR lasting roughly 7 to 11 cycles. Via MiXCR, TCRdb re-called the 5' RACE reads, giving one row per CDR3 protein. The sample carries roughly 2 million distinct CDR3 sequences, about 50% recorded once. Source material: blood. The receptor source for this set is a woman in her forties in good health.

This chain uses TRBV2 with TRBJ2-3; 13 bases agree with TRBD2. This CDR3 has 15 amino acids. The germline CDR1 and CDR2 sequences are SNHLY and FYNNEI. J lost 1 base, V lost 7 bases, and 2 bases had no gene match. CDR3 nucleotides: TGTGCCAGCACGACTAGCGGGGGGCGCACAGATACGCAGTATTTT. Residues: CASTTSGGRTDTQYF.

As concerns this clonotype: The junction differs from germline at one of its ends, possibly a read error. The V and J genes are TRBV27 and TRBJ2-5; D not certain. From germline, CDR1 is MNHEY and CDR2 SMNVEV (reference sequence). This CDR3 region has 16 residues. The CDR3 nucleotides read TGTGCCAGCAGTAGAAACCGTCGGAACTTACAAGGGACCCAGTACTTC. This encodes CASSRNRRNLQGTQYF.

This clonotype appeared a few times. V and J are TRBV27 and TRBJ1-2; possible D gene TRBD1, 5 bases. Trimming removed 4 bases from V and 7 bases from J, with 16 bases in between. The germline CDR1 and CDR2 sequences are MNHEY and SMNVEV (reference sequence). This CDR3 has 14 residues. The DNA for the CDR3 is TGTGCCAGCAGTTCGGACACCCCAAGGGGTGGCTACACCTTC. Its translation: CASSSDTPRGGYTF.

This clonotype turned up a few times. The rearrangement joins TRBV20-1 to TRBJ2-4; D not certain. Germline V gives CDR1 DFQATT, CDR2 SNEGSKA (reference sequence). Deletions cut 3 bases from V and 3 bases from J, with 12 bases between. The CDR3 consists of 14 residues. CDR3 loop: CSASGRTGKNIQYF. The CDR3 region has the DNA TGCAGTGCTAGCGGCAGAACGGGCAAAAACATTCAGTACTTC.

J is TRBJ2-3 and V is TRBV7-3; 7 bases map to TRBD2. Germline loops: CDR1 SGHTA, CDR2 FQGTGA. This CDR3 has 16 amino acids. J was trimmed by 5 bases and V by 3 bases; bases with no gene match: 11. Here the CDR3 DNA reads TGTGCCAGCAGCTTCCCGCGGGACGGGGGGAAAGATACGCAGTATTTT. Translated, it gives CASSFPRDGGKDTQYF.

V and J are TRBV7-9 and TRBJ2-1; D is possibly TRBD1 or TRBD2 (5 bases each). CDR1 is SEHNR and CDR2 is FQNEAQ in the germline V gene (reference sequence). The CDR3 covers 16 residues. Trimming left V 5 bases short and J 0 bases short, with 14 bases between. This chain's CDR3 is CASSAGTLSSYNEQFF. The CDR3 DNA reads TGTGCCAGCAGCGCCGGGACGCTTAGCTCCTACAATGAGCAGTTCTTC.

The chain recombines TRBV28 with TRBJ2-4; TRBD1 matches at 7 bases. Germline V gene lookup returns CDR1 MDHEN and CDR2 SYDVKM. The J segment lost 5 bases and the V segment lost 6 bases, leaving 4 bases of the junction unmatched. The CDR3 runs 13 residues. The CDR3 DNA reads as TGTGCCAGCAGACGACAGGGCCAAAACATTCAGTACTTC. It codes for CASRRQGQNIQYF.

Only a few counts were recorded for this clonotype. The chain has TRBV12-3 or TRBV12-4 and TRBJ2-1; 7 bases align to TRBD1. V lost 10 bases, J lost 4 bases, and 7 bases stayed unmatched. This CDR3 contains 13 residues. This chain's CDR3 is CANEGAGYNEQFF. The CDR3 nucleotides read TGTGCCAACGAGGGGGCAGGGTACAATGAGCAGTTCTTC.

This chain joins TRBV7-2 and TRBJ1-5; D is ambiguous. Germline V gives CDR1 SGHTA, CDR2 FQGNSA. This CDR3 comprises 16 residues. Trimming left V 5 bases short and J 0 bases short, with 14 bases between. The CDR3 region is CASSQTRVNSNQPQHF. DNA of the CDR3: TGTGCCAGCAGCCAGACGAGGGTTAATAGCAATCAGCCCCAGCATTTT. Drawing the rest from reference TRBV7-2 and TRBJ1-5, the complete variable domain is GAGVSQSPSNKVTEKGKDVELRCDPISGHTALYWYRQSLGQGLEFLIYFQGNSAPDKSGLPSDRFSAERTGGSVSTLTIQRTQQEDSAVYLCASSQTRVNSNQPQHFGDGTRLSIL.

V usage is TRBV5-1 and J usage is TRBJ2-7; 10 bases are shared with TRBD1. Germline CDR1 SGHRS, CDR2 YFSETQ. The CDR3 has 17 residues. V gave up 3 bases and J gave up 1 base; unmatched junction bases: 10. The CDR3: CASSWGVDRGLSYEQYF. The CDR3, as DNA: TGCGCCAGCAGCTGGGGGGTCGACAGGGGGCTTTCCTACGAGCAGTACTTC.

The rearrangement joins TRBV5-5 to TRBJ1-2; TRBD1 matches at 7 bases. The CDR3 runs 15 residues. V shed 2 bases and J 6 bases; nucleotides not matched to a gene: 10. Germline V lookup: CDR1 SGHKS, CDR2 YYEKEE (reference sequence). CDR3 sequence (DNA): TGTGCCAGCAGCTTAGAGACAGGGCTTATCCATGGCTACACCTTC. Protein: CASSLETGLIHGYTF.

The chain links TRBV4-2 to TRBJ2-5, with unresolved D. The CDR3 loop spans 15 amino acids. CDR1 is LGHNA, CDR2 YNFKEQ, per germline. Trimming took 0 bases from V and 11 from J, leaving 19 bases between them. The CDR3 sequence: CASSQDVERVNEQYF. In DNA, the CDR3 is TGTGCCAGCAGCCAAGATGTTGAACGGGTCAATGAGCAGTACTTC.

The genes are TRBV27 and TRBJ1-5; perhaps TRBD1 as D (6 bases). The ends were cut back, 6 bases at V and 2 bases at J, with 17 bases in the middle. Germline CDR1 MNHEY, CDR2 SMNVEV (reference sequence). The CDR3 length is 16 residues. CDR3 residues: CASRQGGTGGNQPQHF. DNA of the CDR3: TGTGCCAGCAGACAAGGGGGAACGGGTGGCAATCAGCCCCAGCATTTT.

The chain combines TRBV5-1 with TRBJ1-1; 7 positions match TRBD1. This CDR3 contains 16 residues. Germline V gene data show CDR1 as SGHRS and CDR2 as YFSETQ. With 4 bases clipped from V and 1 base from J, the junction kept 10 bases outside the gene matches. The CDR3: CASSPRAGGENTEAFF. The DNA of the CDR3 is TGCGCCAGCAGCCCGCGGGCAGGGGGGGAGAACACTGAAGCTTTCTTT.

Only a few counts were recorded for this clonotype. V gene TRBV5-1 combines with J gene TRBJ1-2, with D tentatively TRBD1 (5 bases). The V gene's germline CDR1 is SGHRS and CDR2 YFSETQ. The CDR3 sequence is 14 residues long. Trimming pared 0 bases from V and 6 bases from J, leaving 12 bases between. CDR3 in DNA: TGCGCCAGCAGCTTGGTAGCCGGGGCTGATGGCTACACCTTC. Residues: CASSLVAGADGYTF.

The V call is TRBV7-2, the J call TRBJ1-5; 7 positions agree with TRBD1. This CDR3 is 14 amino acids long. Per germline, CDR1 SGHTA and CDR2 FQGNSA. V shed 2 bases, J shed 4 bases, and the junction held 2 bases outside the gene matches. CDR3 in amino acids: CASSLQQGNQPQHF. The CDR3 DNA is TGTGCCAGCAGCTTACAACAGGGGAATCAGCCCCAGCATTTT.

J is TRBJ2-3 and V is TRBV4-1; D perhaps matches TRBD2 (6 bases). This CDR3 spans 16 amino acids. Trimming pared 0 bases from V and 8 bases from J, leaving 18 bases between. Germline CDR1 MGHRA, CDR2 YSYEKL. The chain's CDR3 is CASSQEGRAGTGTQYF. Here the CDR3 DNA reads TGCGCCAGCAGCCAAGAGGGCCGGGCGGGGACGGGTACGCAGTATTTT.

This clonotype was seen only a few times. The rearrangement uses TRBV6-6 and TRBJ2-7; TRBD1 is a possible D gene (5 bases). The better agreement between TRBJ2-5 and the DNA end casts doubt on the J call. This CDR3 has 14 residues. Germline CDR1 reads MNHNY; CDR2 reads SVGAGI (reference sequence). The CDR3 protein is CASSYSTEEETQYF. Here the CDR3 DNA reads TGTGCCAGCAGTTACTCGACAGAGGAAGAGACCCAGTACTTC.

The rearrangement uses TRBV15 and TRBJ1-5, with 8 bases identical to TRBD1. Germline trimming cut 4 bases from V and 9 bases from J; bases unmatched to any gene: 14. Germline values: CDR1 LNHNV, CDR2 YYDKDF (reference sequence). The CDR3 loop spans 16 amino acids. Written as DNA, the CDR3 is TGTGCCACCAGCATCCCCGGACAGGGCCTCCATGTGCCCCAGCATTTT. Translation: CATSIPGQGLHVPQHF.

This clonotype has just a few counts. This chain connects TRBV6-5 to TRBJ2-7; no clear D gene. The CDR3 length is 14 residues. V was cut by 0 bases and J by 2 bases, with 8 bases left in between. Germline-derived CDR1 and CDR2 are MNHEY and SVGAGI. Here the CDR3 DNA reads TGTGCCAGCAGTTACTCCGGCAGTACCTACGAGCAGTACTTC. It codes for CASSYSGSTYEQYF.

With regard to this clonotype: The junction differs from germline at one of its ends, possibly a read error. This chain links TRBV11-2 with TRBJ2-3; 7 bases agree with TRBD2. The CDR3 runs to 17 residues. Germline CDR1 and CDR2: SGHAT and FQNNGV. The CDR3 spells CASSLAGTTFITDTQYF. CDR3 bases: TGTGCTAGCAGCTTAGCAGGGACTACTTTTATCACAGATACGCAGTATTTT.